These 3 T cell receptor beta chains were sequenced from one sample in a study of blood T cell repertoires in COVID-19. The method was immunoSEQ multiplex PCR; TCRdb's version includes in-frame clones alone and lacks a portion of them. Found here are 40,000 to 65,000 clones, 70% to 90% of them singletons; the top ten hold about 10%. The specimen was peripheral blood. These TCRs come from a man in his 70s with active COVID-19.

The J gene is TRBJ2-3, the V gene TRBV4-3, with D possibly being TRBD2 (5 bases). Deletions cut 0 bases from V and 5 bases from J, with 9 bases between. CDR3 length: 14 residues. The germline V gene has CDR1 LGHNA and CDR2 YSLEER. The CDR3 spells CASSQDPRGDTQYF. CDR3 DNA: TGCGCCAGCAGCCAAGATCCCCGGGGAGATACGCAGTATTTT.

The chain employs TRBV6-6 and TRBJ2-7, with TRBD1 matching over 9 bases. From germline, CDR1 is MNHNY and CDR2 SVGAGI (reference sequence). CDR3 length equals 16 residues. Trimming took 6 bases from V and 0 from J; bases not matched to a gene: 9. CDR3 region: CASSPGDRASSYEQYF. CDR3 in DNA: TGTGCCAGCAGCCCGGGGGACAGGGCAAGCTCCTACGAGCAGTACTTC.

The rearrangement joins TRBV3-1 (or the pseudogene TRBV3-2) to TRBJ2-7; 8 positions agree with TRBD1. Germline CDR1 reads LGHDT; CDR2 reads YNNKEL (reference sequence). The CDR3 is 15 amino acids. V was pared by 4 bases and J by 3 bases, with 8 bases of the junction left unmatched. CDR3 sequence reads: CASSLRTGRDYEQYF. The CDR3 bases are TGTGCCAGCAGCCTCAGGACAGGGCGGGACTACGAGCAGTACTTC.